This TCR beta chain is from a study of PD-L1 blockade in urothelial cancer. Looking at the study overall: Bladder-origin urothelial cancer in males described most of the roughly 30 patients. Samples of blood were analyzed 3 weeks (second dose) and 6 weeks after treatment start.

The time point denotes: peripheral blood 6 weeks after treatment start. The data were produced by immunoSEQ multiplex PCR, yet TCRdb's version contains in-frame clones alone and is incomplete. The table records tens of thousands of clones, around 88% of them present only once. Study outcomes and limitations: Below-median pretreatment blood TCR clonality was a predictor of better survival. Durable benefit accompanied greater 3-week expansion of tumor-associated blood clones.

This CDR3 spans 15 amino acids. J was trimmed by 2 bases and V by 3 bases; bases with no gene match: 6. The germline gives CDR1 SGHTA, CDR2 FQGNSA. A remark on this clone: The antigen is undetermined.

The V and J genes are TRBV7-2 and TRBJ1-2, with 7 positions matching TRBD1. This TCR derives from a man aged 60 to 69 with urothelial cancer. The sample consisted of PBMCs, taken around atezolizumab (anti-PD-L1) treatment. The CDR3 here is CASSLGRQGNYGYTF. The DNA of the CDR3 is TGTGCCAGCAGCTTGGGCAGACAGGGAAACTATGGCTACACCTTC. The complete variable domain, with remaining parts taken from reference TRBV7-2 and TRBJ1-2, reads GAGVSQSPSNKVTEKGKDVELRCDPISGHTALYWYRQSLGQGLEFLIYFQGNSAPDKSGLPSDRFSAERTGGSVSTLTIQRTQQEDSAVYLCASSLGRQGNYGYTFGSGTRLTVV.